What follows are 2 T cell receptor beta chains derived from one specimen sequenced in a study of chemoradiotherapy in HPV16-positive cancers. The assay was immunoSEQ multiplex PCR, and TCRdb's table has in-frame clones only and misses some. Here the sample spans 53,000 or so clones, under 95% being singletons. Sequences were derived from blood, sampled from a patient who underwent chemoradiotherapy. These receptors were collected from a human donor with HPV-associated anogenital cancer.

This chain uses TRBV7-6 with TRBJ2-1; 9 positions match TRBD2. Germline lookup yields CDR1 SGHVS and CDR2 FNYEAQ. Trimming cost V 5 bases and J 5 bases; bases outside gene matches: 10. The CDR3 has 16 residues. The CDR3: CASSLREAGGDNEQFF. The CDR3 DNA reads TGTGCCAGCAGCCTCCGCGAGGCGGGGGGGGACAATGAGCAGTTCTTC.

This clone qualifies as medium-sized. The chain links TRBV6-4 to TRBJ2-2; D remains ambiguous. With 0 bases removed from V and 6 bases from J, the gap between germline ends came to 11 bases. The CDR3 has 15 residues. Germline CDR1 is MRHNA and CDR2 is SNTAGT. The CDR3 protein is CASSDSPAKAGELFF. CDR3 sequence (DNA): TGTGCCAGCAGTGACTCGCCCGCAAAGGCCGGGGAGCTGTTTTTT.